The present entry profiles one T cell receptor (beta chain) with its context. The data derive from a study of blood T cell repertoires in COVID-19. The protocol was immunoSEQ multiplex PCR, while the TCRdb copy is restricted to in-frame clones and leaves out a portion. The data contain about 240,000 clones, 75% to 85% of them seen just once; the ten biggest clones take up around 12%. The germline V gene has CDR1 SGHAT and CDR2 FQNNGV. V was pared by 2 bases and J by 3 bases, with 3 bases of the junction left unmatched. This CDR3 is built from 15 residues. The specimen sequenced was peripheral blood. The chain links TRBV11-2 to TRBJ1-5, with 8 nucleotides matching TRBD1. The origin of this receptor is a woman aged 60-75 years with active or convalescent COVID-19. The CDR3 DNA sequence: TGTGCCAGCAGCTTACAGGGGGCGTACAATCAGCCCCAGCATTTT. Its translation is CASSLQGAYNQPQHF.